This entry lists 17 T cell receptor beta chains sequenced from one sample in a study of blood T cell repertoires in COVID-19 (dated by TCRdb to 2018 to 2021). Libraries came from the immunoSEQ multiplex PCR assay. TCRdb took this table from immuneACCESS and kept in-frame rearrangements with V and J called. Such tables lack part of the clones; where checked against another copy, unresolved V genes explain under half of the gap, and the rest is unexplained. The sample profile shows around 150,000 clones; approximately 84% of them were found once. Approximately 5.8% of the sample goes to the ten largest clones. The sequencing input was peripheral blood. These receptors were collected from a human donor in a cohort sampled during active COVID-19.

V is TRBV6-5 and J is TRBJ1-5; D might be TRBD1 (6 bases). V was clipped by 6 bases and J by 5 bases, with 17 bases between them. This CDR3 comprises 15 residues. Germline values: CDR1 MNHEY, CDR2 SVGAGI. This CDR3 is CASRRVQGRDQPQHF. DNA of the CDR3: TGTGCCAGCAGACGAGTGCAGGGGAGGGATCAGCCCCAGCATTTT.

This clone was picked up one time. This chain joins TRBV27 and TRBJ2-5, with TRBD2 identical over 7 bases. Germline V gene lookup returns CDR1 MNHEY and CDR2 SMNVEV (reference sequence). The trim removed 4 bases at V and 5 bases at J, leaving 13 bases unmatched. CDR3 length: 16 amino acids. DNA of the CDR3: TGTGCCAGCAGTTCCCGGGCTAGCGGTCTTCGCGAGACCCAGTACTTC. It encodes CASSSRASGLRETQYF.

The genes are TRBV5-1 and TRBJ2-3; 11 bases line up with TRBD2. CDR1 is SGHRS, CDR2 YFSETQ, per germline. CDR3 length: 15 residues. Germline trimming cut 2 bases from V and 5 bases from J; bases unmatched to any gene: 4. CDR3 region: CASSFSGGAIDTQYF. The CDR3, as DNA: TGCGCCAGCAGCTTTAGCGGGGGGGCCATAGATACGCAGTATTTT.

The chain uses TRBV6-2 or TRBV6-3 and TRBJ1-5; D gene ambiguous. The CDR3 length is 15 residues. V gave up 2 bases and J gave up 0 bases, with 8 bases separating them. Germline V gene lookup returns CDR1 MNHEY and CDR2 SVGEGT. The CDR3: CASSYNAFSNQPQHF. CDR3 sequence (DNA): TGTGCCAGCAGTTACAATGCGTTTAGCAATCAGCCCCAGCATTTT.

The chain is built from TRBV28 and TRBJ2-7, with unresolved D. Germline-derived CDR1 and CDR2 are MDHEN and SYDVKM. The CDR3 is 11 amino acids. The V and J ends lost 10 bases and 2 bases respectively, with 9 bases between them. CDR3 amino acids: CAISGPYEQYF. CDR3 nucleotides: TGTGCCATTTCGGGTCCCTACGAGCAGTACTTC.

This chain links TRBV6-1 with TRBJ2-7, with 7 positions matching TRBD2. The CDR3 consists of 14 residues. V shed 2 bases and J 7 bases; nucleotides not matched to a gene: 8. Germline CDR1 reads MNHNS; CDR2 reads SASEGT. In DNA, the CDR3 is TGTGCCAGCAGTGAATCGGGTTCAGCGGGAGAGCAGTACTTC. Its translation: CASSESGSAGEQYF.

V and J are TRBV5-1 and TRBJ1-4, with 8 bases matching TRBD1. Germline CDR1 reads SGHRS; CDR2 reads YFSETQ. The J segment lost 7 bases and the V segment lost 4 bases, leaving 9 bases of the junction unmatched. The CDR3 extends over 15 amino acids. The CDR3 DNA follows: TGCGCCAGCAGCCCGGGGGACAGGCAGGGTGAAAAACTGTTTTTT. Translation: CASSPGDRQGEKLFF.

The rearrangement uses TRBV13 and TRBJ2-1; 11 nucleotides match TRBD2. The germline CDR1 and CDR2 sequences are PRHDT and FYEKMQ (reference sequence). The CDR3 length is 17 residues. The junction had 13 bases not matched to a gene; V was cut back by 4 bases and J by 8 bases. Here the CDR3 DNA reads TGTGCCAGCAGCTCTCTTAGCGGGGGGGCCATGACGGATGAGCAGTTCTTC. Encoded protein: CASSSLSGGAMTDEQFF.

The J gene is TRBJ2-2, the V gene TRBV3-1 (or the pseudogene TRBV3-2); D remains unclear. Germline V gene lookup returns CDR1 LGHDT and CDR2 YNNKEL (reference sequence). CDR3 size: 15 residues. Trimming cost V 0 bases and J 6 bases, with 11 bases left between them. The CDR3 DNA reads TGTGCCAGCAGCCAAGAGGTTAGCCCTCCCGGGGAGCTGTTTTTT. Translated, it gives CASSQEVSPPGELFF.

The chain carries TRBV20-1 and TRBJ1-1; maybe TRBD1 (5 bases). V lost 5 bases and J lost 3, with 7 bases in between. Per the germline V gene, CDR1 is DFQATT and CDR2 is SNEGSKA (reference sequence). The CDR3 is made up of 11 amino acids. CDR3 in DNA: TGCAGTGCTGGCAGGGACACTGAAGCTTTCTTT. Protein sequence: CSAGRDTEAFF.

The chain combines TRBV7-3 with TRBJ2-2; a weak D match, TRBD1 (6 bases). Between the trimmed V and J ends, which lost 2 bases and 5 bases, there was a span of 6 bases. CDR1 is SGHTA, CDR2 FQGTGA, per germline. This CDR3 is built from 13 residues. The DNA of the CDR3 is TGTGCCAGCAGCTTACAGGGGACCGGGGAGCTGTTTTTT. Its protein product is CASSLQGTGELFF.

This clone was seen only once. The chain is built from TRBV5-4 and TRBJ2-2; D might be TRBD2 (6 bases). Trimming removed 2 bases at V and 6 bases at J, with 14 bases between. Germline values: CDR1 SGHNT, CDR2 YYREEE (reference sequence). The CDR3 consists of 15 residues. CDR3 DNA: TGTGCCAGCAGCTTTGGCTCACTAGCCCCCGGGGAGCTGTTTTTT. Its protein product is CASSFGSLAPGELFF.

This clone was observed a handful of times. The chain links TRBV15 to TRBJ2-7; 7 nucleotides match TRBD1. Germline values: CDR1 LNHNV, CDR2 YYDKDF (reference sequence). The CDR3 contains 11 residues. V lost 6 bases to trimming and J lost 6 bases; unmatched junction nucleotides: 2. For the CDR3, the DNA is TGTGCCACCAGTACAGGGGTCGAGCAGTACTTC. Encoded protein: CATSTGVEQYF.

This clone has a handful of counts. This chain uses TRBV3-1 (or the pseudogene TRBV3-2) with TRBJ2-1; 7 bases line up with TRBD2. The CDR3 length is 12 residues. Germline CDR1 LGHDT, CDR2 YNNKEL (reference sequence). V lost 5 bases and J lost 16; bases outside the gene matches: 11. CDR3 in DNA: TGTGCCAGCAGCTCCCCGGCTAGCGGTGATTTCTTC. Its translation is CASSSPASGDFF.

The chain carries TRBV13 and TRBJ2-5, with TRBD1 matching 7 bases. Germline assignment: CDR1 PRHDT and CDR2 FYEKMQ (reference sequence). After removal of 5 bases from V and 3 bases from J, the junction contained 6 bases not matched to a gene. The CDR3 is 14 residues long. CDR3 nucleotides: TGTGCCAGCAGCCCGACAGGGAGAGAAGAGACCCAGTACTTC. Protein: CASSPTGREETQYF.

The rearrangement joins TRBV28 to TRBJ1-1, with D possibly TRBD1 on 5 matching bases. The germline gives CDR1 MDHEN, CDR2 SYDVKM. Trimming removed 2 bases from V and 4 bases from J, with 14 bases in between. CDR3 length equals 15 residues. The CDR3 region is CASSLSMAGGTEAFF. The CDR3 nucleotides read TGTGCCAGCAGTTTAAGTATGGCGGGGGGCACTGAAGCTTTCTTT.

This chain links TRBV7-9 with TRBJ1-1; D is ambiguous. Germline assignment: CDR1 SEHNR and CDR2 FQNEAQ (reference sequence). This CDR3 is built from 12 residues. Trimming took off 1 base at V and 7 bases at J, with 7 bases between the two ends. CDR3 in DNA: TGTGCCAGCAGCTTAGTGGGCCATGAAGCTTTCTTT. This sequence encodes CASSLVGHEAFF.